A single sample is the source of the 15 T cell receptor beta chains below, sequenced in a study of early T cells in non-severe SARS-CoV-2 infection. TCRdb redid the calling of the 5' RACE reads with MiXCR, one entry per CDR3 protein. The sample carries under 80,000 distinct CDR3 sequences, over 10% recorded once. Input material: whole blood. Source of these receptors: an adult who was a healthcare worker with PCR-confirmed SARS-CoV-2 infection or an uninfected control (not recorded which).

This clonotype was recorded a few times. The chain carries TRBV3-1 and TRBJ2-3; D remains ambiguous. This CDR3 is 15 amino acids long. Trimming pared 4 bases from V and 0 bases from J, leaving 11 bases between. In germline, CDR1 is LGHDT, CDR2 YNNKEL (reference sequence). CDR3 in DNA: TGTGCCAGCAGCCCCGGACCACTTAGCACAGATACGCAGTATTTT. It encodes CASSPGPLSTDTQYF.

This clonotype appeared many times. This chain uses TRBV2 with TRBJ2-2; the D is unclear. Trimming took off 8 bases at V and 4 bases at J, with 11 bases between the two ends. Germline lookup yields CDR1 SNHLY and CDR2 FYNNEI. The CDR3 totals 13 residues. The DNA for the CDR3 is TGTGCCAGCTTGTTTAAGGGCACCGGGGAGCTGTTTTTT. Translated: CASLFKGTGELFF.

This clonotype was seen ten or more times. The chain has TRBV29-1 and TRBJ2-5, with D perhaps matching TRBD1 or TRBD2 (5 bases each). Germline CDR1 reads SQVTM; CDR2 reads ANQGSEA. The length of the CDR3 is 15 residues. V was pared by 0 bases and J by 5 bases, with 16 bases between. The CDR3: CSVEDRGRPGETQYF. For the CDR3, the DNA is TGCAGCGTTGAAGACCGGGGCCGGCCCGGGGAGACCCAGTACTTC. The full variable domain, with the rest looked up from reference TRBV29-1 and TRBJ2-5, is SAVISQKPSRDICQRGTSLTIQCQVDSQVTMMFWYRQQPGQSLTLIATANQGSEATYESGFVIDKFPISRPNLTFSTLTVSNMSPEDSSIYLCSVEDRGRPGETQYFGPGTRLLVL.

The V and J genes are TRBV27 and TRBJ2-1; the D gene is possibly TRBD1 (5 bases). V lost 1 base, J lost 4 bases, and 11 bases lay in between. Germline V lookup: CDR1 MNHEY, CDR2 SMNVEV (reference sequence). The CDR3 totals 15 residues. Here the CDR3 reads CASSLLGALYNEQFF. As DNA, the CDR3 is TGTGCCAGCAGTTTATTAGGGGCTTTGTACAATGAGCAGTTCTTC.

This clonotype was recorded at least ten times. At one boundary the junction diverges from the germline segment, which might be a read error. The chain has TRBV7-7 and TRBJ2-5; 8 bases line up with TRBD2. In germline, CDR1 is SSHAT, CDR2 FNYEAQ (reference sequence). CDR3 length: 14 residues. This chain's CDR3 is CASSPGTSPETQYF. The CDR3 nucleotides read TGTGCTAGCAGCCCTGGGACTAGTCCGGAGACCCAGTACTTC.

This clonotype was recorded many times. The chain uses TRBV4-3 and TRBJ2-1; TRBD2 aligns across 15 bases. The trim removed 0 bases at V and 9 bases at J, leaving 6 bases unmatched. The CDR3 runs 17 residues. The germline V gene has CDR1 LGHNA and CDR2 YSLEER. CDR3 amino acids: CASSQEGLAGGLGEQFF. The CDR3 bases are TGCGCCAGCAGCCAAGAAGGACTAGCGGGGGGGCTAGGTGAGCAGTTCTTC.

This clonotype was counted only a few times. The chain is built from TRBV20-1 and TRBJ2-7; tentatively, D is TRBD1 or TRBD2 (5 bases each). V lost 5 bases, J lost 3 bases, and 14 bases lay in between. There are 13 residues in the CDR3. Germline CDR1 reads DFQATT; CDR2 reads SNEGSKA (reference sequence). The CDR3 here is CSAQKRDRYEQYF. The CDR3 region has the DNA TGCAGTGCTCAAAAAAGGGACCGCTACGAGCAGTACTTC.

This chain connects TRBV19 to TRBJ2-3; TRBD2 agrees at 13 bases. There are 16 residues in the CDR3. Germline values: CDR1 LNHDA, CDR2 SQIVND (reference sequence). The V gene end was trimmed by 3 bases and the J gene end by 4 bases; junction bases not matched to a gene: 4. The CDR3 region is CASSIGTSGVADTQYF. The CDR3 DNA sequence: TGTGCCAGTAGTATCGGGACTAGCGGGGTTGCAGATACGCAGTATTTT.

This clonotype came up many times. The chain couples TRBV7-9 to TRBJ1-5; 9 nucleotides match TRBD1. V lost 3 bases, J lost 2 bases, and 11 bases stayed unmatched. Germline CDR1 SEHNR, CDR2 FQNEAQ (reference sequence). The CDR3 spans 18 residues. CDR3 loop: CASSFSGTGSFGNQPQHF. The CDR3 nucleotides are TGTGCCAGCAGCTTCTCCGGGACAGGGTCGTTTGGCAATCAGCCCCAGCATTTT.

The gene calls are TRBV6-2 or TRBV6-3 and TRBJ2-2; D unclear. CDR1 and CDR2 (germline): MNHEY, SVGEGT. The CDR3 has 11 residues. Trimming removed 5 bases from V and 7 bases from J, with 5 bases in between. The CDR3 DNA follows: TGTGCCAGCAGTCCCCGCGGGGAGCTGTTTTTT. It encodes CASSPRGELFF.

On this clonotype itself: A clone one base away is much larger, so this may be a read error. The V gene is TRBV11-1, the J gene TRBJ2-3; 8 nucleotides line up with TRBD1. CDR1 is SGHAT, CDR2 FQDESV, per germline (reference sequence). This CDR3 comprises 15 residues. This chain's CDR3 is CVSSLSARGPDTQYF. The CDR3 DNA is TGTGTCAGCAGCTTGTCGGCCAGGGGGCCCGATACGCAGTATTTT.

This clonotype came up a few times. The CDR3 nucleotides read TGTGCCAGCAGCCCTGACCCGGGACTAGCGGGGGGTTACAATGAGCAGTTCTTC. This gives the protein CASSPDPGLAGGYNEQFF. V usage is TRBV13 and J usage is TRBJ2-1; 15 positions match TRBD2. Germline CDR1 reads PRHDT; CDR2 reads FYEKMQ (reference sequence). There are 18 residues in the CDR3. The junction had 9 bases not matched to a gene; V was cut back by 5 bases and J by 4 bases.

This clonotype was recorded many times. CDR3 protein: CASRRGQGLSNQPQHF. The CDR3 DNA is TGTGCCAGCCGACGAGGCCAGGGTTTGAGCAATCAGCCCCAGCATTTT. The gene calls are TRBV12-3 or TRBV12-4 and TRBJ1-5; D may be TRBD1 (5 bases). V was trimmed by 8 bases and J by 1 base, leaving 18 bases between them. CDR3 length: 16 amino acids.

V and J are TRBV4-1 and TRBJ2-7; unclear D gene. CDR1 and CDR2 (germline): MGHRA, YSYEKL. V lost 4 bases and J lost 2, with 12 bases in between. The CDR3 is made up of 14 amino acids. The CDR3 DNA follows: TGCGCCAGCAGCCGCCCTCAAGAGACCTACGAGCAGTACTTC. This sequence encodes CASSRPQETYEQYF.

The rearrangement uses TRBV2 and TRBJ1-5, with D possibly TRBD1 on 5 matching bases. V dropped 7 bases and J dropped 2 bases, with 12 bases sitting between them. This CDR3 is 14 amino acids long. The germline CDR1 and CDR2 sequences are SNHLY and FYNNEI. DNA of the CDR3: TGTGCCAGCACCCCCCGGGGGGGCAATCAGCCCCAGCATTTT. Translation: CASTPRGGNQPQHF.